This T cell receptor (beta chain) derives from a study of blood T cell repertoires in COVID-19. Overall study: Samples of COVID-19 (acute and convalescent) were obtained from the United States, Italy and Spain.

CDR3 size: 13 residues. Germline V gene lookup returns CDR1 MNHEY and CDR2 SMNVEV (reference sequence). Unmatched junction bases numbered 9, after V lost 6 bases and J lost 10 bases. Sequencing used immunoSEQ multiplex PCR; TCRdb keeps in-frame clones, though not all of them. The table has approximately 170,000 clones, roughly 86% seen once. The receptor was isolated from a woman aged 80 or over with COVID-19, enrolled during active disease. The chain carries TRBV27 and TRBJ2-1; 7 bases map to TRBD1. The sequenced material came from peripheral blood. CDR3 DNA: TGTGCCAGCAGAGATTACAGGGGTTACGAGCAGTTCTTC. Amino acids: CASRDYRGYEQFF.